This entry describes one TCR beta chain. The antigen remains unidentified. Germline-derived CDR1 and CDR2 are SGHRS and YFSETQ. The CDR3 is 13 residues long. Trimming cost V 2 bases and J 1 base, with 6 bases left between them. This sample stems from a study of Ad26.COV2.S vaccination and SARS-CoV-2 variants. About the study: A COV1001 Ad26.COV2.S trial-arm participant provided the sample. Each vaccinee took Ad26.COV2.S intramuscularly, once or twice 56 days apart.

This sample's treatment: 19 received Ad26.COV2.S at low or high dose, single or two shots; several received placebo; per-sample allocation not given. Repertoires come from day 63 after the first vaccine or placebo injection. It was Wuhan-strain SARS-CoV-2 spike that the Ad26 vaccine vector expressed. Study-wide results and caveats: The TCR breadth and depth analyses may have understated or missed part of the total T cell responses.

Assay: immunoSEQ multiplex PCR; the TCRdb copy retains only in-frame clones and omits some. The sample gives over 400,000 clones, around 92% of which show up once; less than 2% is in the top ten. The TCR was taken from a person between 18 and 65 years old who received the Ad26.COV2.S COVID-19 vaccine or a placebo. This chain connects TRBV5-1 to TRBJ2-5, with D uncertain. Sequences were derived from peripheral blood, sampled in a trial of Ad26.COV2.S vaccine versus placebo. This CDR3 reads CASSFSSQETQYF. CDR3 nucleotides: TGCGCCAGCAGCTTCAGCAGCCAAGAGACCCAGTACTTC.